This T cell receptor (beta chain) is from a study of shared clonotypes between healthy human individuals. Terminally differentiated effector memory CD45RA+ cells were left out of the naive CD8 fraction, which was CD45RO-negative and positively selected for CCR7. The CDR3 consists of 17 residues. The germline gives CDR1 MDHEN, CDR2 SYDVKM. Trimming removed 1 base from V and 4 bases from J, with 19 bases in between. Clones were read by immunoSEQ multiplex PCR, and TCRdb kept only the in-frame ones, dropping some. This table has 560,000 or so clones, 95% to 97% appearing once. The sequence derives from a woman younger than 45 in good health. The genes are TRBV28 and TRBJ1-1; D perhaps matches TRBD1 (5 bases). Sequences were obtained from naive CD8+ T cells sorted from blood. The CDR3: CASSLSRTGGVGTEAFF. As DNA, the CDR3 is TGTGCCAGCAGTTTATCCCGGACGGGGGGGGTTGGCACTGAAGCTTTCTTT.